What follows are 20 T cell receptor beta chains derived from one specimen sequenced in a study of T cell changes during pregnancy in multiple sclerosis. Repertoires were generated with immunoSEQ multiplex PCR, while TCRdb's copy carries only in-frame clones and drops some. The table has about 62,000 clones, roughly 92% seen once. Sequences were derived from CD8+ T cells from peripheral blood mononuclear cells, sampled in the second trimester of pregnancy. The receptors come from a female donor with multiple sclerosis, enrolled in a pregnancy study.

The J gene is TRBJ2-7, the V gene TRBV28; weak D call: TRBD1 (6 bases). The CDR3 runs to 15 residues. V lost 6 bases to trimming and J lost 6 bases, with 21 bases between them. CDR1 is MDHEN and CDR2 is SYDVKM in the germline V gene. This CDR3 reads CASSTARDTSIEQYF. In nucleotides, the CDR3 is TGTGCCAGCAGCACAGCGAGGGACACCAGTATCGAGCAGTACTTC.

The chain links TRBV27 to TRBJ1-3, with D possibly being TRBD1 (6 bases). V lost 4 bases, J lost 4 bases, and 11 bases lay in between. The CDR3 totals 14 residues. The germline gives CDR1 MNHEY, CDR2 SMNVEV (reference sequence). CDR3 in amino acids: CASSSGGVGNTIYF. CDR3 nucleotide sequence: TGTGCCAGCAGTTCGGGGGGCGTAGGAAACACCATATATTTT.

This chain joins TRBV27 and TRBJ1-1; D is unclear. The V gene's germline CDR1 is MNHEY and CDR2 SMNVEV (reference sequence). The CDR3 has 14 amino acids. V was trimmed by 4 bases and J by 2 bases, leaving 11 bases between them. The CDR3 DNA sequence: TGTGCCAGCAGTTCGACGGCGGCAAACACTGAAGCTTTCTTT. This codes for CASSSTAANTEAFF.

The V call is TRBV10-1, the J call TRBJ2-1; the match to TRBD1 covers 9 bases. The CDR3 is 14 residues long. The germline CDR1 and CDR2 sequences are WNHNN and SYGVQD (reference sequence). The trim removed 4 bases at V and 9 bases at J, leaving 7 bases unmatched. CDR3 nucleotides: TGCGCCAGCAGTGCGGACAGGGGAAGGAGTGAGCAGTTCTTC. Its translation: CASSADRGRSEQFF.

The rearrangement joins TRBV12-5 to TRBJ2-7; a possible D gene is TRBD2 (6 bases). CDR3 size: 12 residues. Germline V CDR1 and CDR2: LGHNT, FRNRAP. V dropped 4 bases and J dropped 10 bases, with 14 bases sitting between them. The CDR3 region has the DNA TGTGCTAGTGGTTACGGGACTGGCGAACAGTACTTC. Protein sequence: CASGYGTGEQYF. Full variable domain (outside the CDR3, taken from reference TRBV12-5 and TRBJ2-7): DARVTQTPRHKVTEMGQEVTMRCQPILGHNTVFWYRQTMMQGLELLAYFRNRAPLDDSGMPKDRFSAEMPDATLATLKIQPSEPRDSAVYFCASGYGTGEQYFGPGTRLTVT.

The V and J genes are TRBV7-6 and TRBJ2-7; a possible D gene is TRBD1 (6 bases). Germline loops: CDR1 SGHVS, CDR2 FNYEAQ. V lost 1 base and J 3 bases, leaving 13 bases between the germline ends. The CDR3 totals 15 residues. As DNA, the CDR3 is TGTGCCAGCAGCTTAGGGGGGCAATTTATCTACGAGCAGTACTTC. Its protein is CASSLGGQFIYEQYF.

CDR3 protein: CASSWDSSYEQYF. CDR3 sequence (DNA): TGTGCCAGCAGTTGGGACAGCTCCTACGAGCAGTACTTC. The chain links TRBV27 to TRBJ2-7; 7 bases match TRBD1. Germline values: CDR1 MNHEY, CDR2 SMNVEV (reference sequence). V trimming: 4 bases; J trimming: 0 bases; junction bases outside the gene matches: 0. This CDR3 is 13 amino acids long.

The rearrangement links TRBV5-5 to TRBJ2-7; 7 bases are a match to TRBD2. J gave up 0 bases and V 0 bases, and 3 bases lay outside the gene matches. The CDR3 is 15 amino acids. Germline lookup yields CDR1 SGHKS and CDR2 YYEKEE (reference sequence). The CDR3 DNA is TGTGCCAGCAGCTTGGCGGGAGGAAGCTCCTACGAGCAGTACTTC. Protein: CASSLAGGSSYEQYF.

The V and J genes are TRBV5-1 and TRBJ2-1; the match to TRBD2 covers 9 bases. The CDR3 sequence is 16 residues long. The trim removed 0 bases at V and 6 bases at J, leaving 7 bases unmatched. Germline lookup yields CDR1 SGHRS and CDR2 YFSETQ. The CDR3 coding sequence is TGCGCCAGCAGCTTGGAGCCTAGCGGGATAGGCAATGAGCAGTTCTTC. Residues: CASSLEPSGIGNEQFF.

The rearrangement joins TRBV10-3 to TRBJ1-2; 7 bases match TRBD1. With 6 bases clipped from V and 5 bases from J, the junction kept 9 bases outside the gene matches. Germline V lookup: CDR1 ENHRY, CDR2 SYGVKD. CDR3 length: 14 residues. DNA for the CDR3: TGTGCCATCAGCCGTGGGGACAGTCCTTATGGCTACACCTTC. Protein sequence: CAISRGDSPYGYTF.

J is TRBJ2-1 and V is TRBV5-8; D uncertain. Trimming removed 4 bases at V and 3 bases at J, with 8 bases between. CDR1 is SGHTS, CDR2 YDEGEE, per germline. The CDR3 is 13 residues long. CDR3 residues: CASSRLGYNEQFF. DNA of the CDR3: TGTGCCAGCAGCCGACTTGGCTACAATGAGCAGTTCTTC.

The chain recombines TRBV27 with TRBJ2-2; D remains ambiguous. Trimming took 5 bases from V and 8 from J, leaving 21 bases between them. From germline, CDR1 is MNHEY and CDR2 SMNVEV (reference sequence). The CDR3 runs 16 residues. CDR3 DNA: TGTGCCAGCAGTCCCCGCTCGGGTGCCACACCGGGGGAGCTGTTTTTT. This gives the protein CASSPRSGATPGELFF.

This clone was seen a single time. The chain has TRBV2 and TRBJ2-7; D unclear. Between the trimmed V and J ends, which lost 2 bases and 3 bases, there was a span of 11 bases. The CDR3 has 14 residues. CDR1 is SNHLY, CDR2 FYNNEI, per germline. The CDR3 here is CASSESVTVYEQYF. The CDR3 coding sequence is TGTGCCAGCAGTGAAAGCGTTACCGTCTACGAGCAGTACTTC. Together with reference TRBV2 and TRBJ2-7, the CDR3 gives the full variable domain: EPEVTQTPSHQVTQMGQEVILRCVPISNHLYFYWYRQILGQKVEFLVSFYNNEISEKSEIFDDQFSVERPDGSNFTLKIRSTKLEDSAMYFCASSESVTVYEQYFGPGTRLTVT.

This sequence joins TRBV28 and TRBJ2-3; D perhaps matches TRBD1 (6 bases). From germline, CDR1 is MDHEN and CDR2 SYDVKM. The CDR3 spans 16 residues. V shed 5 bases and J shed 2 bases, with 17 bases lying between them. CDR3 residues: CASSPTGFLHTDTQYF. The CDR3 DNA follows: TGTGCCAGCAGTCCTACAGGGTTCCTCCACACAGATACGCAGTATTTT.

The rearrangement joins TRBV4-1 to TRBJ2-7, with D possibly TRBD1 on 5 matching bases. Germline CDR1 MGHRA, CDR2 YSYEKL. Trimming took 1 base from V and 6 from J, leaving 10 bases between them. The CDR3 is made up of 13 amino acids. The CDR3 spells CASSQARQTEQYF. CDR3 bases: TGCGCCAGCAGCCAAGCGCGACAGACCGAGCAGTACTTC.

This chain joins TRBV11-2 and TRBJ1-1, with D maybe TRBD1 (5 bases). The CDR3 length is 18 residues. Germline CDR1 reads SGHAT; CDR2 reads FQNNGV. V lost 1 base and J lost 5, with 23 bases in between. The CDR3 nucleotides read TGTGCCAGCAGCTTAGGTTCGGGGGGGAGTTGGATGGGGACTGAAGCTTTCTTT. Its protein product is CASSLGSGGSWMGTEAFF.

The chain couples TRBV27 to TRBJ1-1, with D tentatively TRBD1 (6 bases). The germline V gene encodes CDR1 MNHEY and CDR2 SMNVEV (reference sequence). Trimming removed 8 bases at V and 4 bases at J, with 11 bases between. The CDR3 totals 12 residues. The chain's CDR3 is CASRGGATEAFF. The CDR3 DNA reads TGTGCCAGCCGTGGGGGCGCCACTGAAGCTTTCTTT.

This clone was seen once. The DNA for the CDR3 is TGTGCCAGCGGGACTCCGACGAACACCGGGGAGCTGTTTTTT. The encoded protein is CASGTPTNTGELFF. The rearrangement links TRBV9 to TRBJ2-2; D may be TRBD2 (6 bases). V lost 7 bases and J 0 bases, leaving 10 bases between the germline ends. The CDR3 is 14 amino acids. CDR1 SGDLS and CDR2 YYNGEE come from the germline V gene.

The DNA for the CDR3 is TGTGCCAGCAGCCCCCGGGGTCAGGACGAGCAGTACTTC. Its protein product is CASSPRGQDEQYF. The V and J genes are TRBV5-4 and TRBJ2-7; D is perhaps TRBD2 (5 bases). Germline CDR1 is SGHNT and CDR2 is YYREEE (reference sequence). V was shortened by 4 bases and J by 5 bases, with 13 bases between the two germline ends. This CDR3 spans 13 amino acids.

The J gene is TRBJ1-1, the V gene TRBV19; D might be TRBD1 (6 bases). The CDR3 loop spans 15 amino acids. The V and J ends lost 5 bases and 8 bases respectively, with 21 bases between them. CDR1 is LNHDA, CDR2 SQIVND, per germline (reference sequence). The CDR3 reads CASSPIAGAPGEAFF. The DNA of the CDR3 is TGTGCCAGTAGTCCCATCGCAGGGGCCCCAGGGGAAGCTTTCTTT.